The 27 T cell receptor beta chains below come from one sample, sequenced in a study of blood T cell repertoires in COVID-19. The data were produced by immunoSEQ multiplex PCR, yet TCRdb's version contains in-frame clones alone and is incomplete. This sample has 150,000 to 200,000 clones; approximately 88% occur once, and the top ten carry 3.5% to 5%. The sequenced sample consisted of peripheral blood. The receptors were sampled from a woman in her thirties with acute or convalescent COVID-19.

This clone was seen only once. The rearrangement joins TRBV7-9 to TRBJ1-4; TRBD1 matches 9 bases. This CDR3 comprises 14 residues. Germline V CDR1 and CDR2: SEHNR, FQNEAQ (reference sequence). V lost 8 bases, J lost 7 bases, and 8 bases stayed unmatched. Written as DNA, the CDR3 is TGTGCCAGCTCTCCTGGGACAGGGATTGAAAAACTGTTTTTT. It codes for CASSPGTGIEKLFF. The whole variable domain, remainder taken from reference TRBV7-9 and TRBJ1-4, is DTGVSQNPRHKITKRGQNVTFRCDPISEHNRLYWYRQTLGQGPEFLTYFQNEAQLEKSRLLSDRFSAERPKGSFSTLEIQRTEQGDSAMYLCASSPGTGIEKLFFGSGTQLSVL.

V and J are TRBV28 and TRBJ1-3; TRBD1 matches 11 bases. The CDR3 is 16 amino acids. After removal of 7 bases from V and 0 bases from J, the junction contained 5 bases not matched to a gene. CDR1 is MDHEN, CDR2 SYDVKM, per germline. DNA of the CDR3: TGTGCCAGCAAGGGACAGGGGGAAAGCTCTGGAAACACCATATATTTT. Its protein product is CASKGQGESSGNTIYF.

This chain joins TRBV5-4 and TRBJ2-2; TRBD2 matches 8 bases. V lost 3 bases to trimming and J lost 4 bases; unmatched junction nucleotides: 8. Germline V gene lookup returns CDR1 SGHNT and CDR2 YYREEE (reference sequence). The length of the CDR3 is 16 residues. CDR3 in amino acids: CASSSGTRGGTGELFF. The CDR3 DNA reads TGTGCCAGCAGCTCCGGGACTAGGGGAGGCACCGGGGAGCTGTTTTTT. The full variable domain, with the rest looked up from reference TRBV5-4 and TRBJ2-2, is ETGVTQSPTHLIKTRGQQVTLRCSSQSGHNTVSWYQQALGQGPQFIFQYYREEENGRGNFPPRFSGLQFPNYSSELNVNALELDDSALYLCASSSGTRGGTGELFFGEGSRLTVL.

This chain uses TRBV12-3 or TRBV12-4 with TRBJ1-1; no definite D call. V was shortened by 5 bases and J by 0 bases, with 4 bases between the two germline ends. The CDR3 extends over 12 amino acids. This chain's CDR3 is CASSPLNTEAFF. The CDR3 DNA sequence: TGTGCCAGCAGTCCCTTGAACACTGAAGCTTTCTTT.

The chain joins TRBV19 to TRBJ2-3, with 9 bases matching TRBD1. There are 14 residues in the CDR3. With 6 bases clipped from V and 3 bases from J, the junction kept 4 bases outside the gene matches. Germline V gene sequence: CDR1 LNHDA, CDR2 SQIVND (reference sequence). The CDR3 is CASRRTGETDTQYF. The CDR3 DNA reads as TGTGCCAGTAGAAGGACAGGGGAGACAGATACGCAGTATTTT.

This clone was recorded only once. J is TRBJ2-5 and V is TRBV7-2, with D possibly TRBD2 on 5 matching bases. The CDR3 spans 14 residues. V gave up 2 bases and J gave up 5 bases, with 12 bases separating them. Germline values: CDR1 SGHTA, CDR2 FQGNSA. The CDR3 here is CASSLSRADETQYF. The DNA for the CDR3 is TGTGCCAGCAGCTTATCGAGGGCGGACGAGACCCAGTACTTC.

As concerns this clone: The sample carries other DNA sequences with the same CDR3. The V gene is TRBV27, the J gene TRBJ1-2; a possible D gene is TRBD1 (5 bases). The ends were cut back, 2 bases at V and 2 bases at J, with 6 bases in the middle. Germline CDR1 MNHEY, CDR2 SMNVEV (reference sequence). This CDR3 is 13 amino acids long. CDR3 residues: CASSLRGNYGYTF. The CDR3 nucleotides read TGTGCCAGCAGTTTACGGGGGAACTATGGCTACACCTTC.

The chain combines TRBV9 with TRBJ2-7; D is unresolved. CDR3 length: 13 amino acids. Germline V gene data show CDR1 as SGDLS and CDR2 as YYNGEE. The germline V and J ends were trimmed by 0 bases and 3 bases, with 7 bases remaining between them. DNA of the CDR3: TGTGCCAGCAGCGTAGCCCAGAACTACGAGCAGTACTTC. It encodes CASSVAQNYEQYF.

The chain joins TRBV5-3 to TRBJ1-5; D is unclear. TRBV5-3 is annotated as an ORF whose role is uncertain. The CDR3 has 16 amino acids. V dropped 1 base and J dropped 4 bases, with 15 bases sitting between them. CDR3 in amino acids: CARSLQRARGNQPQHF. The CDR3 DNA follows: TGTGCCAGAAGCTTGCAGAGGGCCCGAGGGAATCAGCCCCAGCATTTT.

The chain's CDR3 is CASSVVYGSKRYF. The CDR3 bases are TGTGCCAGCAGCGTAGTTTACGGGAGTAAGCGGTATTTT. The chain joins TRBV9 to TRBJ2-3, with a tentative D call TRBD2 (6 bases). Trimming took 0 bases from V and 14 from J, leaving 16 bases between them. The length of the CDR3 is 13 residues. Germline CDR1 reads SGDLS; CDR2 reads YYNGEE.

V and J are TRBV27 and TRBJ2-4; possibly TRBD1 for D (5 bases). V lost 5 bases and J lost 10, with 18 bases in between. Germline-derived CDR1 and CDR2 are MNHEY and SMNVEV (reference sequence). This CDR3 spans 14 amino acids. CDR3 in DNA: TGTGCCAGCAGTCAAACGGGTCAGGGTGGAATTCAGTACTTC. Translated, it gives CASSQTGQGGIQYF.

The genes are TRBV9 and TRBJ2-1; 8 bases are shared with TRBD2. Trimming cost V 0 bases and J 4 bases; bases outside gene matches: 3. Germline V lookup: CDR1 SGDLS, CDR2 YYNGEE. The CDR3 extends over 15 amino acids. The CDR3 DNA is TGTGCCAGCAGCGTAGCGGGAGGGCCATACAATGAGCAGTTCTTC. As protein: CASSVAGGPYNEQFF.

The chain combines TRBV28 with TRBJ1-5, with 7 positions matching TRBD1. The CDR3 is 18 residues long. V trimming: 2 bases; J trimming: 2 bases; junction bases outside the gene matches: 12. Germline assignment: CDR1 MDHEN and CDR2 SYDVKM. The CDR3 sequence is CASSLPNEGGRGNQPQHF. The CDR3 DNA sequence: TGTGCCAGCAGTTTACCGAACGAAGGGGGCCGGGGCAATCAGCCCCAGCATTTT.

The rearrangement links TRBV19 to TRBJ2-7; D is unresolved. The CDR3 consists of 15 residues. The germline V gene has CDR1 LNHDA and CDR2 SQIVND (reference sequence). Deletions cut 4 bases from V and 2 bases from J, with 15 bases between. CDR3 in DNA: TGTGCCAGTAGTACCCGCGACTCAAGAGCCTACGAGCAGTACTTC. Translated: CASSTRDSRAYEQYF.

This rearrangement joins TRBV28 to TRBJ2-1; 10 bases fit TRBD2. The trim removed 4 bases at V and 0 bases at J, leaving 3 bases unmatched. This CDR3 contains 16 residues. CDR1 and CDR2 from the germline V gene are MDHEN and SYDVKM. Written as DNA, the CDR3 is TGTGCCAGCAGTTGGACTAGCGGAAGCTCCTACAATGAGCAGTTCTTC. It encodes CASSWTSGSSYNEQFF.

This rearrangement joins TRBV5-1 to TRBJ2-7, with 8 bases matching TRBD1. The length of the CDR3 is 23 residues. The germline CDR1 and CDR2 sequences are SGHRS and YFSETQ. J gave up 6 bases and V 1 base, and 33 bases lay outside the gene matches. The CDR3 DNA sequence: TGCGCCAGCAGCTTGACCTCGACAGCGAGATTCCCAGCTCAGCTCGACAGGGGTGGCGAGCAGTACTTC. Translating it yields CASSLTSTARFPAQLDRGGEQYF.

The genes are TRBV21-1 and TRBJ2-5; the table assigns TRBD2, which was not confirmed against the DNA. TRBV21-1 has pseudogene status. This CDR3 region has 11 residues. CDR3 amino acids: CASSKAIRSHF. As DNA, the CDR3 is TGTGCCAGCAGCAAAGCTATCCGGAGCCACTTC.

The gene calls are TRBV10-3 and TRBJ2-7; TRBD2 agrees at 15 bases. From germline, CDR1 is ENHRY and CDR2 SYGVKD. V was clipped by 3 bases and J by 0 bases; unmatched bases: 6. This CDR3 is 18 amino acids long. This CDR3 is CAISDGGTSGRSSYEQYF. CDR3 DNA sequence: TGTGCCATCAGTGATGGGGGGACTAGCGGGAGGAGCTCCTACGAGCAGTACTTC.

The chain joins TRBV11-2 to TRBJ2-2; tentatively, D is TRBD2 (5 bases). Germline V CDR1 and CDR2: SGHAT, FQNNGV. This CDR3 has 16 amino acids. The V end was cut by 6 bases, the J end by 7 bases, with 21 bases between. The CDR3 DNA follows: TGTGCCAGCAGAGCAACTAGTACCGCCGCCGGCGGGGAGCTGTTTTTT. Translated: CASRATSTAAGGELFF. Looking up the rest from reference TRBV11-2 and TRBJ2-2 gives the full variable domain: EAGVAQSPRYKIIEKRQSVAFWCNPISGHATLYWYQQILGQGPKLLIQFQNNGVVDDSQLPKDRFSAERLKGVDSTLKIQPAKLEDSAVYLCASRATSTAAGGELFFGEGSRLTVL.

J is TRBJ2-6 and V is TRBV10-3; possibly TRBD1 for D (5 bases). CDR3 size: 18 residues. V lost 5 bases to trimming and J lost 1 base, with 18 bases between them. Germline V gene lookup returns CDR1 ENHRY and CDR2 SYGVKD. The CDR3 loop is CAISPTVGEGSGANVLTF. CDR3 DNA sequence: TGTGCCATCAGTCCCACCGTAGGGGAAGGGTCTGGGGCCAACGTCCTGACTTTC.

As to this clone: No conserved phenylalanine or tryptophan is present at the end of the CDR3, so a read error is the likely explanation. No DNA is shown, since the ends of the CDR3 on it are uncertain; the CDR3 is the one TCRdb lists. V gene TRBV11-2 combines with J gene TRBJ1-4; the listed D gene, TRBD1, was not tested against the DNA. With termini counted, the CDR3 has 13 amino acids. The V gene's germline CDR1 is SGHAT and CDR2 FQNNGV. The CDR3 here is CASSLVGSGQLIV.

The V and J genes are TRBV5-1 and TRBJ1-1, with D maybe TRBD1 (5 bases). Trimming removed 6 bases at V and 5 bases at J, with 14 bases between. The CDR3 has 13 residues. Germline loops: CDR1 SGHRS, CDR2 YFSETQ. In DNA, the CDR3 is TGCGCCAGCAAGCAGGACACCAAAACTGAAGCTTTCTTT. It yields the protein CASKQDTKTEAFF.

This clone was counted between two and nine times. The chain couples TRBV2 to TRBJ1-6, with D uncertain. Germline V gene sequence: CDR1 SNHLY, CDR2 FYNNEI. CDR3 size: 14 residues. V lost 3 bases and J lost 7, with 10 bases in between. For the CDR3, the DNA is TGTGCCAGCAGTGACGGCTTAGCGAATTCACCCCTCCACTTT. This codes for CASSDGLANSPLHF.

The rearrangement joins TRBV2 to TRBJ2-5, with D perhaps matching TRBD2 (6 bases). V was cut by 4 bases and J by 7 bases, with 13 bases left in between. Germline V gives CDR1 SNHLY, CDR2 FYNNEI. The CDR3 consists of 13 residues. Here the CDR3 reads CASSGTNGGTQYF. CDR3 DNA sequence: TGTGCCAGCAGTGGGACTAACGGAGGGACCCAGTACTTC.

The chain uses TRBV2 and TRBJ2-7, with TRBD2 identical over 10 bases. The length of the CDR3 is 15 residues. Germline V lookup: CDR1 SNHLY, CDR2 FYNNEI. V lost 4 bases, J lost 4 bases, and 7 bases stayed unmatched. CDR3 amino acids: CASSGGLAGAYEQYF. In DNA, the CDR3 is TGTGCCAGCAGTGGTGGCCTAGCGGGAGCGTACGAGCAGTACTTC.

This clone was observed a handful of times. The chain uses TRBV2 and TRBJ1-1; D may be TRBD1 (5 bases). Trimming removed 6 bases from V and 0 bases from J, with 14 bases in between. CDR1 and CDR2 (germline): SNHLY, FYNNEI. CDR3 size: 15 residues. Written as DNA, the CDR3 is TGTGCCAGCAGCGCGGACACCTTCATGAACACTGAAGCTTTCTTT. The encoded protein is CASSADTFMNTEAFF.

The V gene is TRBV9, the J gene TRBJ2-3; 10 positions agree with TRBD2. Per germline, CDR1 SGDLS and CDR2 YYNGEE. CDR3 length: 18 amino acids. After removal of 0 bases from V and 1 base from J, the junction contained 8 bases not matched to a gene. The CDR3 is CASSVVGLAGEGTDTQYF. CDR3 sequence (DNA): TGTGCCAGCAGCGTAGTTGGTCTAGCGGGAGAAGGCACAGATACGCAGTATTTT.